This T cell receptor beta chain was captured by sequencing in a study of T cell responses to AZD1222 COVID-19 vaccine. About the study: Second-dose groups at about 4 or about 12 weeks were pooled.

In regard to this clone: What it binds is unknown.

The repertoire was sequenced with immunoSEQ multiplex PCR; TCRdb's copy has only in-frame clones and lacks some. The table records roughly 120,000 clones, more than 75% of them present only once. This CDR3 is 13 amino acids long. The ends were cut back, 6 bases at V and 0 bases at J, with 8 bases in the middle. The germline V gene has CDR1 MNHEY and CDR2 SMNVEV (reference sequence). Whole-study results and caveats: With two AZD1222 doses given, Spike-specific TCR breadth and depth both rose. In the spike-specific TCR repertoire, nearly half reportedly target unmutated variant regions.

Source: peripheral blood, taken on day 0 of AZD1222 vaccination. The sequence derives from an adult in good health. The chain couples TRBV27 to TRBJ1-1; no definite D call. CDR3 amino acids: CASSYSLNTEAFF. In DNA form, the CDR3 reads TGTGCCAGCAGCTACAGCTTGAACACTGAAGCTTTCTTT.